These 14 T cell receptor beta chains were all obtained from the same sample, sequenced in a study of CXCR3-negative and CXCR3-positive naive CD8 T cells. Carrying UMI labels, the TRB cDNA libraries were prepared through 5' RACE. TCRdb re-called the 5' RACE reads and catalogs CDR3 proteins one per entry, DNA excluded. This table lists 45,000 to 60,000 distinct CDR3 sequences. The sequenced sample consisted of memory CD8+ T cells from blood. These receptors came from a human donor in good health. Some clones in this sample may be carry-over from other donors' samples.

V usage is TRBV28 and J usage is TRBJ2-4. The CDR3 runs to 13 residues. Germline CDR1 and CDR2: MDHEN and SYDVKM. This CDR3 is CASSDVDQNIQYF.

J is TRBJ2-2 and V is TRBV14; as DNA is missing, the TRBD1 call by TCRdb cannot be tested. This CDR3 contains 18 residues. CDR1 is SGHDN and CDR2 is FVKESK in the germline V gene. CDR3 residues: CASSHDSTGGYNTGELFF.

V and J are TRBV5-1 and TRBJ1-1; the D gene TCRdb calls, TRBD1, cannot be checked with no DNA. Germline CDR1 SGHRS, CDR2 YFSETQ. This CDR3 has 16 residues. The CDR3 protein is CASSLAPDREGTEAFF.

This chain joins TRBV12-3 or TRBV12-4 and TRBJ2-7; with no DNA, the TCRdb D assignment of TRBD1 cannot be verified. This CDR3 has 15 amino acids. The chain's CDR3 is CASSLAPLASYEQYF.

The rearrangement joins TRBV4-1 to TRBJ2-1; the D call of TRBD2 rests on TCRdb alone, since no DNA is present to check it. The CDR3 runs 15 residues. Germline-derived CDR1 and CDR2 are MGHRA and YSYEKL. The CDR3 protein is CASSPGTSGTNEQFF.

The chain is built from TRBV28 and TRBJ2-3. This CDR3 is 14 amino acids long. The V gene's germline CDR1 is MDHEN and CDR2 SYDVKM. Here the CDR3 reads CASSHRYDTDTQYF.

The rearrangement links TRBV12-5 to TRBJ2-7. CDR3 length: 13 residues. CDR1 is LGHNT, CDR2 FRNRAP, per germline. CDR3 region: CASGQGLNYEQYF.

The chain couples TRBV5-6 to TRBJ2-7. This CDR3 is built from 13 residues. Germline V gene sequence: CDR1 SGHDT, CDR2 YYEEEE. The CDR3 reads CASSLVADYEQYF.

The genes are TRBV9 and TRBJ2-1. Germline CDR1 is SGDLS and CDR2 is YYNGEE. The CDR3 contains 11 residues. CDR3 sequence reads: CASSVSEEQFF.

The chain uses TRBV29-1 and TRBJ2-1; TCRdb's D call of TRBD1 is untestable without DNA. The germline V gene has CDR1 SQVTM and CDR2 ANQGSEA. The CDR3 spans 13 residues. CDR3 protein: CSVVGQGYNEQFF.

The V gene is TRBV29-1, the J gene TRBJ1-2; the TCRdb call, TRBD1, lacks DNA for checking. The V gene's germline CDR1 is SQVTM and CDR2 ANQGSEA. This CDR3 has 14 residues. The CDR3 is CSVERDRYLYGYTF.

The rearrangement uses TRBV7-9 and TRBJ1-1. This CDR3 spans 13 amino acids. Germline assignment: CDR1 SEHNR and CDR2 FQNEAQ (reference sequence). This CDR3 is CASSPRLDTEAFF.

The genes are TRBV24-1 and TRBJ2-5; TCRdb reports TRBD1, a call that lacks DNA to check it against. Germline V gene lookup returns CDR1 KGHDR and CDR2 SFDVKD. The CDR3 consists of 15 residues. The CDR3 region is CATSDLRDGQETQYF.

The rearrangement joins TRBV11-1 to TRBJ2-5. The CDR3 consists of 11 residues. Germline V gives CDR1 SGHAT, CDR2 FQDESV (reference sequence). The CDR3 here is CASSSAETQYF.